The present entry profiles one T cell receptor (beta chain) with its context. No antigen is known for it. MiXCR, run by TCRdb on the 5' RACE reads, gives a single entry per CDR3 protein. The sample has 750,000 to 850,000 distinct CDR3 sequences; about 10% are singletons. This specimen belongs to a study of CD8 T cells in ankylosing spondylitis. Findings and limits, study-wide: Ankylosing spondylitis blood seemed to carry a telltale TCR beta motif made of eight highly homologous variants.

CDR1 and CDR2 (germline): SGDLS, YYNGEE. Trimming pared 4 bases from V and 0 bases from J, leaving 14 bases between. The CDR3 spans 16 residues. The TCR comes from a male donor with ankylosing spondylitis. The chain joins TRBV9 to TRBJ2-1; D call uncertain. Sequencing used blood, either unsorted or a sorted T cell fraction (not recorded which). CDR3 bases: TGTGCCAGCAGCCCCGGTCCTCGAAGCTCCTACAATGAGCAGTTCTTC. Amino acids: CASSPGPRSSYNEQFF.